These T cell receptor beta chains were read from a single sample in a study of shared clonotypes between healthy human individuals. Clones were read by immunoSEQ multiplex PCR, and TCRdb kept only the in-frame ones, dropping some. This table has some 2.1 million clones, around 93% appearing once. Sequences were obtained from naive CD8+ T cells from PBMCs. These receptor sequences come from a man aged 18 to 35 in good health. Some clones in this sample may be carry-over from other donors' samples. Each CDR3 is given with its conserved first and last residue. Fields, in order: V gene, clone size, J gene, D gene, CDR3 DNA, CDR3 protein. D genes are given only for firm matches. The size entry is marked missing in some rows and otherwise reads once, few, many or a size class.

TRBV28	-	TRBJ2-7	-	TGTGCCAGCACCCCCTGGGCGGAGGAGAGCTCCTACGAGCAGTACTTC	CASTPWAEESSYEQYF
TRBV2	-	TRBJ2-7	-	TGTGCCAGCCTGGGACCTTACGAGCAGTACTTC	CASLGPYEQYF
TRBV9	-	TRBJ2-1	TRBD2	TGTGCCAGCAGTTCTAGCGGGAGCCCCAACAATGAGCAGTTCTTC	CASSSSGSPNNEQFF
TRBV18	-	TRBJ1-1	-	TGTGCCAGCTCACCATCCGACGCGACTGAAGCTTTCTTT	CASSPSDATEAFF
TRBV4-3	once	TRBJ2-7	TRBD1	TGCGCCAGCAGCCAATCGTACAGGGGGCTCTACGAGCAGTACTTC	CASSQSYRGLYEQYF
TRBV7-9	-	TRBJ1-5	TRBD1	TGTGCCAGCAGCGGAGGGGGCGCGAATCAGCCCCAGCATTTT	CASSGGGANQPQHF
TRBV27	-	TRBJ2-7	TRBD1	TGTGCCAGCAGTTTAGGGCCGGGGACAGGATGGACTTACGAGCAGTACTTC	CASSLGPGTGWTYEQYF
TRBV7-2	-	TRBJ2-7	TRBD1	TGTGCCAGCAGCTTTTCCGGGACAGGGGACTCCTACGAGCAGTACTTC	CASSFSGTGDSYEQYF
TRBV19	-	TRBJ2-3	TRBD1	TGTGCCAGTAGTATTGGGACAGGGGGCACAGATACGCAGTATTTT	CASSIGTGGTDTQYF
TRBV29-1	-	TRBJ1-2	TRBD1	TGCAGCGTTGCTGGGACAGGGGGCATCTATGGCTACACCTTC	CSVAGTGGIYGYTF
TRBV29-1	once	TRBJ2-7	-	TGCAGCGTTGGACCAGAAGGGCGCGAGCAGTACTTC	CSVGPEGREQYF
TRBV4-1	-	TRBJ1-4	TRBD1	TGCGCCAGCAGCCAAGAGACAGGGGCCCTGTTTTTT	CASSQETGALFF
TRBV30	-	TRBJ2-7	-	TGTGCCTGGACCCAGATTCAGGGGAACGAGCAGTACTTC	CAWTQIQGNEQYF
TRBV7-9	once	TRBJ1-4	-	TGTGCCAGCAGCTTAGGGGTCTTCGAGGGTGGTGAAAAACTGTTTTTT	CASSLGVFEGGEKLFF
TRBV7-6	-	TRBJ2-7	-	TGTGCCAGCAGCCCGACCCCAACCTACGAGCAGTACTTC	CASSPTPTYEQYF
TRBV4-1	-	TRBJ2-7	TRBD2	TGCGCCAGCAGCCAAGCGACTAGCAGTAGCTACGAGCAGTACTTC	CASSQATSSSYEQYF
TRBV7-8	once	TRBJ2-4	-	TGTGCCAGCAGCCCACTCAAGGGAGAGGTTCTGTGGGAAAACATTCAGTACTTC	CASSPLKGEVLWENIQYF
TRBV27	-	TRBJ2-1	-	TGTGCTAGCCAAGACCAGGGGAATGAGCAGTTCTTC	CASQDQGNEQFF
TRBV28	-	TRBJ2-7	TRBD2	TGTGCCAGCAGTTTCCCGGGACTAGGGGGAGGCTACGAGCAGTACTTC	CASSFPGLGGGYEQYF
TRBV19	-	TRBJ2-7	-	TGTGCCAGTAGTATATCGGCGGGGCTCTCCTACGAGCAGTACTTC	CASSISAGLSYEQYF
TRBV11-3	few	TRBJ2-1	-	TGTGCCAGCAGCCCTTCTGTACGCAACAATGAGCAGTTCTTC	CASSPSVRNNEQFF
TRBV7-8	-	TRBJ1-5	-	TGTGCCAGCAGCTTAGAGGGCAGGGGTTTTAGGAATCAGCCCCAGCATTTT	CASSLEGRGFRNQPQHF
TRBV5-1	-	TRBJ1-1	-	TGCGCCAGCAGCGCCGGGGGTCCAGCTTTCTTT	CASSAGGPAFF
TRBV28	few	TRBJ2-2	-	TGTGCCAGCAGTGAACAGGGGAACACCGGGGAGCTGTTTTTT	CASSEQGNTGELFF
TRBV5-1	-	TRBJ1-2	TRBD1	TGCGCCAGCAGCTCTTGGACAGGGGATGGCTATGGCTACACCTTC	CASSSWTGDGYGYTF
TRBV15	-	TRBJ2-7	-	TGTGCCACCAGCAGAGAACGCAGGGTGAGGTACGAGCAGTACTTC	CATSRERRVRYEQYF
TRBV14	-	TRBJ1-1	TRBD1	TGTGCCAGCAGCCAATTTACAGGGGATGGCCTTGGCACTGAAGCTTTCTTT	CASSQFTGDGLGTEAFF
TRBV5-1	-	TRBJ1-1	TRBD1	TGCGCCAGCAGTCCAGGGGGGACTGAAGCTTTCTTT	CASSPGGTEAFF